These T cell receptor beta chains were read from a single sample in a study of cytomegalovirus exposure and HLA in healthy donors. The table came from immunoSEQ multiplex PCR; TCRdb's copy has only in-frame clones and leaves some out. This table holds approximately 110,000 clones, around two thirds found once. The sequencing sample was made of PBMCs. The receptors come from a young man in good health and CMV-seropositive. The CDR3 runs from the conserved cysteine through the conserved F or W. A D gene is named only where the DNA matches it firmly. Not every row has a clone size; where given, it reads once, few, many or a size class.

CASSLTAGGNTIYF	TGCGCCAGCAGCCTGACGGCGGGTGGAAACACCATATATTTT	TRBV5-1	-	-	TRBJ1-3
CASSLSTGAQPQHF	TGCGCCAGCAGCCTCTCTACAGGGGCCCAGCCCCAGCATTTT	TRBV4-1	TRBD1	once	TRBJ1-5
CASSPLAGGPIGEQFF	TGTGCCAGCAGTCCCTTAGCGGGGGGGCCTATCGGTGAGCAGTTCTTC	TRBV27	TRBD2	-	TRBJ2-1
CASRRDRGMNTEAFF	TGTGCCAGCAGGCGGGACAGGGGGATGAACACTGAAGCTTTCTTT	TRBV6-6	TRBD1	-	TRBJ1-1
CASSSDRTYEQYF	TGTGCCAGCAGCTCCGACAGAACCTACGAGCAGTACTTC	TRBV7-8	-	-	TRBJ2-7
CASSSNRSLNTEAFF	TGTGCCAGCAGCTCAAACAGGAGTTTGAACACTGAAGCTTTCTTT	TRBV5-5	-	few	TRBJ1-1
CASTPGQGEGYTF	TGTGCCAGCACCCCAGGACAGGGGGAAGGCTACACCTTC	TRBV7-9	TRBD1	-	TRBJ1-2
CASSPPRAPNTGELFF	TGTGCCAGCTCACCACCGAGGGCTCCGAACACCGGGGAGCTGTTTTTT	TRBV18	-	-	TRBJ2-2
CPFGGGFYEQYF	TGCCCGTTTGGCGGGGGTTTTTACGAGCAGTACTTC	TRBV5-6	TRBD2	-	TRBJ2-7
CASSPPSGTGVADTQYF	TGTGCCAGCTCACCACCCTCCGGGACAGGGGTTGCAGATACGCAGTATTTT	TRBV18	TRBD1	-	TRBJ2-3
CASSRGQGLYEQYF	TGTGCCAGCAGCCGAGGACAGGGCCTCTACGAGCAGTACTTC	TRBV6-5	TRBD1	-	TRBJ2-7
CASSPGQVDYEQYF	TGTGCCAGCTCCCCGGGACAGGTGGACTACGAGCAGTACTTC	TRBV18	TRBD1	-	TRBJ2-7
CASSYPGNEKLFF	TGTGCCAGCAGTTACCCCGGGAATGAAAAACTGTTTTTT	TRBV6-6	-	-	TRBJ1-4
CASSKRDRDQPQHF	TGTGCCAGCAGCAAAAGAGACAGGGACCAGCCCCAGCATTTT	TRBV21-1	-	few	TRBJ1-5
CASSLVRGRAYEQYF	TGTGCCAGCAGCTTAGTCAGGGGAAGGGCCTACGAGCAGTACTTC	TRBV7-9	-	-	TRBJ2-7
CASSSPSVTYEQYF	TGTGCCAGCAGTTCCCCTAGCGTAACCTACGAGCAGTACTTC	TRBV6-6	-	-	TRBJ2-7
CASSLIGNNQPQHF	TGTGCCAGCAGCTTGATCGGGAATAATCAGCCCCAGCATTTT	TRBV5-6	-	once	TRBJ1-5
CASRGGAGETQYF	TGCGCCAGCAGGGGCGGGGCTGGAGAGACCCAGTACTTC	TRBV5-1	-	-	TRBJ2-5
CASSARGQLEKLFF	TGTGCCAGCAGTGCCCGGGGACAGCTGGAAAAACTGTTTTTT	TRBV6-1	TRBD1	-	TRBJ1-4
CASSQSTGSSGNTIYF	TGCGCCAGCAGTCAATCAACAGGTTCCTCTGGAAACACCATATATTTT	TRBV23-1	-	-	TRBJ1-3
CASSSGSNQPQHF	TGTGCCAGCAGTTCCGGGAGCAATCAGCCCCAGCATTTT	TRBV27	-	-	TRBJ1-5
CASSPQGGRYEQYF	TGTGCCAGCAGTCCCCAAGGGGGCAGGTACGAGCAGTACTTC	TRBV6-5	TRBD1	few	TRBJ2-7
CASSFSGYNEQFF	TGTGCCAGCAGCTTTTCAGGGTATAATGAGCAGTTCTTC	TRBV11-2	-	-	TRBJ2-1
CASSTQPTFMGDTQYF	TGTGCCAGTAGTACCCAACCGACATTCATGGGCGATACGCAGTATTTT	TRBV19	-	-	TRBJ2-3
CASSVSGGADEQFF	TGTGCCAGCAGCGTTAGCGGGGGGGCCGATGAGCAGTTCTTC	TRBV7-9	TRBD2	-	TRBJ2-1
CASSQGGQQNSPLHF	TGTGCCAGCAGTCAAGGGGGACAGCAAAATTCACCCCTCCACTTT	TRBV6-1	TRBD1	-	TRBJ1-6
CATLPGFGNTGELFF	TGTGCCACCCTTCCAGGTTTTGGAAACACCGGGGAGCTGTTTTTT	TRBV19	-	few	TRBJ2-2
CASTQQGSLGKLFF	TGTGCCAGCACCCAACAGGGAAGCTTGGGAAAACTGTTTTTT	TRBV7-8	-	-	TRBJ1-4
CASSQDLRGRTNEKLFF	TGCGCCAGCAGCCAAGATCTCAGGGGTAGGACTAATGAAAAACTGTTTTTT	TRBV4-1	-	few	TRBJ1-4
CASSQDPTGANTEAFF	TGCGCCAGCAGCCAAGATCCGACAGGGGCAAACACTGAAGCTTTCTTT	TRBV4-1	TRBD1	few	TRBJ1-1
CAIRPETGSETQYF	TGTGCCATCAGACCCGAGACAGGGTCTGAGACCCAGTACTTC	TRBV10-3	TRBD1	-	TRBJ2-5
CSVERAGGGPQHF	TGCAGCGTTGAAAGGGCCGGGGGGGGGCCCCAGCATTTT	TRBV29-1	-	-	TRBJ1-5
CASSLWPGMNEQFF	TGTGCCAGCAGCTTATGGCCGGGGATGAATGAGCAGTTCTTC	TRBV11-2	-	few	TRBJ2-1
CASSLGLAGSLLQETQYF	TGTGCCAGCAGCCTCGGACTAGCGGGAAGTTTACTCCAAGAGACCCAGTACTTC	TRBV11-3	TRBD2	-	TRBJ2-5
CASSQGTAYGYTF	TGTGCCAGCAGCCAAGGGACAGCCTATGGCTACACCTTC	TRBV5-6	TRBD1	many	TRBJ1-2
CASRSPGTANTEAFF	TGTGCCAGCAGGTCCCCCGGGACAGCGAACACTGAAGCTTTCTTT	TRBV6-5	TRBD1	-	TRBJ1-1
CASSIGEEAMNTEAFF	TGTGCCAGTAGTATAGGTGAGGAAGCCATGAACACTGAAGCTTTCTTT	TRBV19	-	few	TRBJ1-1
CASSDLAGVRYF	TGCGCCAGCAGTGATCTAGCGGGGGTCAGGTATTTT	TRBV10-1	TRBD2	few	TRBJ2-3
CASSLAYEQYF	TGTGCCAGCAGCTTAGCTTACGAGCAGTACTTC	TRBV11-3	-	-	TRBJ2-7
CASSPLAGQSSYNEQFF	TGCGCCAGCAGCCCACTGGCTGGACAAAGCTCCTACAATGAGCAGTTCTTC	TRBV5-1	-	-	TRBJ2-1
CASSGTSGFTDTQYF	TGTGCCAGCAGTGGGACTAGCGGTTTCACAGATACGCAGTATTTT	TRBV2	TRBD2	few	TRBJ2-3
CASSSRKHQPQHF	TGCGCCAGCAGTTCCAGAAAACATCAGCCCCAGCATTTT	TRBV10-2	-	-	TRBJ1-5
CASSLGSRAGNEKLFF	TGTGCCAGCAGTTTAGGTTCAAGGGCGGGTAATGAAAAACTGTTTTTT	TRBV28	-	-	TRBJ1-4
CSVGFDEQFF	TGCAGCGTCGGGTTCGATGAGCAGTTCTTC	TRBV29-1	-	few	TRBJ2-1
CASSVPGSYEQYF	TGTGCCAGCAGTGTTCCAGGGTCCTACGAGCAGTACTTC	TRBV6-5	-	few	TRBJ2-7
CASSYGQGGWTDTQYF	TGTGCCAGCAGTTACGGACAGGGTGGTTGGACAGATACGCAGTATTTT	TRBV6-5	TRBD1	-	TRBJ2-3
CATDSRAGEKLFF	TGTGCCACCGACTCGAGGGCGGGAGAAAAACTGTTTTTT	TRBV15	-	once	TRBJ1-4
CASSQTGSYEQYF	TGCGCCAGCAGCCAAACCGGCTCCTACGAGCAGTACTTC	TRBV4-1	-	-	TRBJ2-7
CASSPSGGALDTQYF	TGTGCCAGCAGCCCCAGCGGGGGGGCCTTAGATACGCAGTATTTT	TRBV7-3	TRBD2	few	TRBJ2-3